This paragraph covers one T cell receptor beta chain sequence. Its antigen is undetermined. The germline V gene has CDR1 SGHTA and CDR2 FQGNSA. The CDR3 runs 16 residues. This sample was included in a study of T cells expressing NK-cell markers. Overall study results and limits: Specificity for HCMV among expanded NKG2C+ T cell clones was not established. The study found these clonotypes also leading the CD3+CD56-NKG2C+ fraction in a few donors.

TCR beta cDNA was made by 5'RACE template switching with UMIs. TCRdb reprocessed the 5' RACE reads, with one entry per CDR3 protein and no DNA. This table holds about 260,000 distinct CDR3 sequences. This TCR was recovered from a woman between 18 and 69 years old in good health. Sequenced sample: blood T cells: a sorted CD56 or NKG2C T cell subset, CD4+ or CD8+ T cells, or bulk PBMC T cells (not recorded which). The chain recombines TRBV7-2 with TRBJ2-7; TCRdb designates TRBD2, a call that cannot be tested without DNA. The CDR3 here is CASSLGISGDSYEQYF.